This T cell receptor (beta chain) was retrieved from a study of PD-L1 blockade in urothelial cancer (dated by TCRdb to about 2017). With regard to the full study: All patients started therapy in the mid-2010s and received atezolizumab 1,200 mg intravenously every 3 weeks. Roughly nine patients achieved durable clinical benefit and 20 did not. The study was an exploratory multi-omic analysis of somatic, immune and clinical correlates of response to PD-L1 blockade with atezolizumab in urothelial cancer. In the same patients, pretreatment tumors underwent whole exome sequencing and RNA sequencing in addition to TCR sequencing. Just over 28 patients had pretreatment blood TCR-seq, 24 had at least one posttreatment blood collection, and 24 had tumor TCR-seq. Durable clinical benefit was defined as progression-free survival longer than 6 months, and TCR features were also tested against progression-free and overall survival. Pretreatment tumor samples, along with matched peripheral blood serially collected before and after atezolizumab treatment, were subjected to TCR sequencing. Patients had an ECOG performance status of 0 or 1 and had received between 0 and 3 prior chemotherapy regimens. A median of about 140,000 T cells and 83,000 or so unique TCRs was obtained from blood samples, and a median clonality of around 0.08 was observed. Twenty-five of 29 patients were males with bladder-origin urothelial cancer, and about 65% of the roughly 30 reported a prior smoking history. Blood samples were analyzed at 3 weeks after treatment start (second dose) and at 6 weeks after treatment start. The paper's findings and limits, for the study overall: A pretreatment peripheral blood TCR clonality below the median was linked to improved progression-free and overall survival. Because the sample size was small (n ≈ 30) and many exploratory analyses were performed, the results are intended to be hypothesis-generating. At 3 weeks after the start of treatment, tumor-associated TCR clones in peripheral blood had expanded more in patients with durable benefit (n ≈ 24, p = 0.022).

The CDR3 runs 14 amino acids, cysteine and phenylalanine included. Only the CDR3 DNA is retained, 42 bases long and in frame from the first base. The germline V gene encodes CDR1 MDHEN and CDR2 SYDVKM. The V and J ends are trimmed by 6 bases and 1 base, leaving 11 bases between them. Reading the label with the study, this specimen's time point is: pretreatment peripheral blood. The cohort included 29 patients with locally advanced or metastatic urothelial carcinoma who were treated at Memorial Sloan Kettering on a trial protocol. Peripheral blood mononuclear cells were collected from each patient pretreatment and during treatment, giving between 1 and 8 total time points per patient. The Qiagen DNeasy Blood extraction kit was used to purify genomic DNA from total PBMCs and from tumor samples. PBMCs were collected pretreatment and during treatment, and were isolated and stored as previously described.

Synthetic TCR analog templates were spiked into each PCR so that absolute template abundance could be estimated from read counts. Using the immunoSEQ assay, TCRbeta CDR3 regions were amplified from genomic DNA with bias-controlled V and J gene primers. Sequencing of rearranged TCRbeta segments was done at approximately 20X coverage. Per the source publication's procedure: Sequencing errors were corrected by clustering, and CDR3s were annotated against IMGT so that V, D and J genes could be assigned. Downstream analyses used only productive TCRbeta rearrangements, leaving out any out-of-frame or stop-codon sequences. To compute clonality, Shannon entropy was normalized by the log of the number of unique productive sequences and then subtracted from one. Clones differing between time points or between blood and tumor were identified by Fisher's exact test with Benjamini-Hochberg correction at adjusted p below 0.01. TCRdb obtained this table from immuneACCESS and retained in-frame rearrangements with V and J assigned. These tables miss some clones; where compared with another copy, unresolved V genes account for less than half of the shortfall, and the remainder is unexplained. Clone size and V and J calls were adopted from that table, with D and trimming inferred from the DNA. This sample has fewer than 75,000 clones in its table, and roughly 88% of those were observed once. The top ten constitute 3.5% to 5% of the sample.

Comment on this clone: Its antigen target is currently unknown. The input lacks base qualities; no much larger clone sits a single base away.

The V gene is TRBV28 and the J gene is TRBJ2-3; the D gene is possibly TRBD1, with 5 bases matching. This sample comprised PBMCs, obtained around atezolizumab (anti-PD-L1) treatment. The sequence came from a man between 65 and 85 years old with urothelial cancer. The encoded CDR3 is CASSRRQRTDTQYF. The DNA is TGTGCCAGCAGCCGCAGACAGCGCACAGATACGCAGTATTTT.